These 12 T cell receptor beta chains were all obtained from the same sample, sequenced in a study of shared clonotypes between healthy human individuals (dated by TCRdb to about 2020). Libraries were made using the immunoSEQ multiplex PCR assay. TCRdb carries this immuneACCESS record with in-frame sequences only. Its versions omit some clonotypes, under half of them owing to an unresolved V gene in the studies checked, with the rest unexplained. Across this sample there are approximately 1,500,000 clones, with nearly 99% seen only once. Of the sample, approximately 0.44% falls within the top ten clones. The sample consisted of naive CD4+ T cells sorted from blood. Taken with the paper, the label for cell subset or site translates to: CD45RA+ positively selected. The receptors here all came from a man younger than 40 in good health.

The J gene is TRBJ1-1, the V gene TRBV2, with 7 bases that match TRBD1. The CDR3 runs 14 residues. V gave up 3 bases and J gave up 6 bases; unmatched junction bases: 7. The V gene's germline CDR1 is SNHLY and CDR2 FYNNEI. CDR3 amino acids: CASSENYRGSEAFF. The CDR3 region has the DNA TGTGCCAGCAGTGAGAATTACAGGGGATCTGAAGCTTTCTTT.

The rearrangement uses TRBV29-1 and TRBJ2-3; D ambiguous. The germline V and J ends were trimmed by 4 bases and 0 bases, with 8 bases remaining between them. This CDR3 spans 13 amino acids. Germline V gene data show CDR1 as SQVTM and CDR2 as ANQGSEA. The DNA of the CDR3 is TGCAGCGTTGGTATTCCAAGCACAGATACGCAGTATTTT. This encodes CSVGIPSTDTQYF.

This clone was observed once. The CDR3 DNA sequence: TGCGCCAGCAGCTTGATGAGGTTCACAGATACGCAGTATTTT. Amino acids: CASSLMRFTDTQYF. The V and J genes are TRBV5-1 and TRBJ2-3, with D unresolved. This CDR3 has 14 amino acids. Trimming shortened V by 1 base and J by 2 bases, and 8 bases separated the two germline ends. From germline, CDR1 is SGHRS and CDR2 YFSETQ.

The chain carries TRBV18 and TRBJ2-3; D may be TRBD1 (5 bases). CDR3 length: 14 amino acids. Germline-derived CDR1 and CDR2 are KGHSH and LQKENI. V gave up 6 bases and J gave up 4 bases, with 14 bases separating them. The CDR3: CASSPRVSPDTQYF. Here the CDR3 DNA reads TGTGCCAGCTCCCCCAGGGTTTCCCCAGATACGCAGTATTTT. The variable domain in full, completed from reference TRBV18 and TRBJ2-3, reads NAGVMQNPRHLVRRRGQEARLRCSPMKGHSHVYWYRQLPEEGLKFMVYLQKENIIDESGMPKERFSAEFPKEGPSILRIQQVVRGDSAAYFCASSPRVSPDTQYFGPGTRLTVL.

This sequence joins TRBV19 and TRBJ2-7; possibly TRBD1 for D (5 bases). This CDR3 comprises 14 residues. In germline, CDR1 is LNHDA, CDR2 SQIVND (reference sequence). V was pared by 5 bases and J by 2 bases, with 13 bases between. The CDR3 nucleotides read TGTGCCAGTAGTGATGACAGCCGAGCCTACGAGCAGTACTTC. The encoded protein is CASSDDSRAYEQYF.

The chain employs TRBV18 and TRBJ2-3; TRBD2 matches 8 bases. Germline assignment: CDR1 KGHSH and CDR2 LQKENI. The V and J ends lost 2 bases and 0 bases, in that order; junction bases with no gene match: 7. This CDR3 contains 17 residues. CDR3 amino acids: CASSPRTGGDSTDTQYF. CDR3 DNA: TGTGCCAGCTCACCAAGGACGGGAGGGGATAGCACAGATACGCAGTATTTT.

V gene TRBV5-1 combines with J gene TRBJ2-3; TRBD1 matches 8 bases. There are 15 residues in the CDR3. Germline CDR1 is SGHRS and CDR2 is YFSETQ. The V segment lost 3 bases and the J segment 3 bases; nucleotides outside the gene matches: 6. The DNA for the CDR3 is TGCGCCAGCAGCTCCCGGGGACAGGCAACAGATACGCAGTATTTT. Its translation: CASSSRGQATDTQYF.

The CDR3: CASSFEPPGRDAESQYNEKLFF. CDR3 nucleotides: TGTGCCAGCAGCTTCGAACCGCCCGGAAGGGACGCCGAATCACAATACAATGAAAAACTGTTTTTT. The V and J genes are TRBV7-4 and TRBJ1-4; perhaps TRBD1 as D (5 bases). The CDR3 runs to 22 residues. V gave up 3 bases and J gave up 5 bases, with 34 bases separating them. Germline values: CDR1 SGHVT, CDR2 SQSDAQ.

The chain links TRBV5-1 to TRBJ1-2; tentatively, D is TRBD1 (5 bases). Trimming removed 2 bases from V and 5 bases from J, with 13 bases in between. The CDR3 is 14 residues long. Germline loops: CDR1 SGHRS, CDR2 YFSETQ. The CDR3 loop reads CASSLLGVGYGYTF. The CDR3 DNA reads TGCGCCAGCAGCTTATTAGGGGTCGGGTATGGCTACACCTTC.

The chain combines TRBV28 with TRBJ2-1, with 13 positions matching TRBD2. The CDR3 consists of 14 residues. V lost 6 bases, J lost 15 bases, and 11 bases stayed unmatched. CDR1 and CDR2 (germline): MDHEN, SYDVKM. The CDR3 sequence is CASRPGLAGSLRFF. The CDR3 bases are TGTGCCAGCAGGCCGGGACTAGCGGGATCCTTACGGTTCTTC.

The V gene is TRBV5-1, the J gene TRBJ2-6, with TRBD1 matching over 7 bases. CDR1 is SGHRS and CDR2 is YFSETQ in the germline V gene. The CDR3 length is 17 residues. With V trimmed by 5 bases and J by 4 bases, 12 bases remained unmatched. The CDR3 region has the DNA TGCGCCAGCAGAAGGGGGACAGAACCAACAGGGGCCAACGTCCTGACTTTC. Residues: CASRRGTEPTGANVLTF.

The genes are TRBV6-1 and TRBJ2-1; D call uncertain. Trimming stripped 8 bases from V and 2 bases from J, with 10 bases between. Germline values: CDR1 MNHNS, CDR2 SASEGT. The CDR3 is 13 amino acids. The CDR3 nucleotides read TGTGCCAGCGGAACCGGGCCCTACAATGAGCAGTTCTTC. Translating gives CASGTGPYNEQFF.